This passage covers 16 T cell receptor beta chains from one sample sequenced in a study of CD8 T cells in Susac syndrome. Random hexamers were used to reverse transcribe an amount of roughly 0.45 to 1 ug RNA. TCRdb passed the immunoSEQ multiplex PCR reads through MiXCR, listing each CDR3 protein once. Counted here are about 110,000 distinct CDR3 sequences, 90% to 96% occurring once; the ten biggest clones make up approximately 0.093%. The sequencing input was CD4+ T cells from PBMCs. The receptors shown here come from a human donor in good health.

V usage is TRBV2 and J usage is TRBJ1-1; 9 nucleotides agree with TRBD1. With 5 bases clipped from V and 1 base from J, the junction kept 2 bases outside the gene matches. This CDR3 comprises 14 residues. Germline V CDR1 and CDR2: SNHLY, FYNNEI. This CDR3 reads CASSQTGGNTEAFF. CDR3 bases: TGTGCCAGCAGTCAGACAGGGGGGAACACTGAAGCTTTCTTT.

As DNA, the CDR3 is TGTGCCAGCAGCTCTCCTAGCGGGAGGATTGGGGAGACCCAGTACTTC. Protein: CASSSPSGRIGETQYF. The chain employs TRBV7-2 and TRBJ2-5, with 11 bases identical to TRBD2. The CDR3 runs 16 residues. The V segment lost 4 bases and the J segment 5 bases; nucleotides outside the gene matches: 9. Germline CDR1 is SGHTA and CDR2 is FQGNSA.

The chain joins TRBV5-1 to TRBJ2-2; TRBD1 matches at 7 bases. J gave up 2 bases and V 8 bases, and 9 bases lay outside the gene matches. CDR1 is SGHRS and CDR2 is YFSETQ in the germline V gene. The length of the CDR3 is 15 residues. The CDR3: CASTGTAINTGELFF. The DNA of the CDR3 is TGCGCCAGTACCGGGACAGCGATAAACACCGGGGAGCTGTTTTTT.

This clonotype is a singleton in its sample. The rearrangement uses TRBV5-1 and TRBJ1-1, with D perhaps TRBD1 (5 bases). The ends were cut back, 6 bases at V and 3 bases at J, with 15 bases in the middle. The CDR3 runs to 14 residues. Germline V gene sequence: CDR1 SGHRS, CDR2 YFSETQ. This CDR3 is CASNIEGVHTEAFF. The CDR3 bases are TGCGCCAGCAACATTGAAGGGGTTCACACTGAAGCTTTCTTT.

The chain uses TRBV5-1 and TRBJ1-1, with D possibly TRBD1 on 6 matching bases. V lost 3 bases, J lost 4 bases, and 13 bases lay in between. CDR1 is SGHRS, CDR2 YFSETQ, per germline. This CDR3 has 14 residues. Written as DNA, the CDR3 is TGCGCCAGCAGCTACTCGGCCAGGGGCACTGAAGCTTTCTTT. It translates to CASSYSARGTEAFF.

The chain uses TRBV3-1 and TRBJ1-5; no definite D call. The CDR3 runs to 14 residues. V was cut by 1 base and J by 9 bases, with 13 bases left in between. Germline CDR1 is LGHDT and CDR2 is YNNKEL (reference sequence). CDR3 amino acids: CASSQGSGVPPQHF. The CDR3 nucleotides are TGTGCCAGCAGCCAAGGCAGTGGGGTTCCGCCCCAGCATTTT.

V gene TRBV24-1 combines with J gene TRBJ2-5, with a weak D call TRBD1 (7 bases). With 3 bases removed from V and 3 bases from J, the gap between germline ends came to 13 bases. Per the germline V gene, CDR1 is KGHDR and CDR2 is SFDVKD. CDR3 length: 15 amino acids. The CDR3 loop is CATSDPRDRKETQYF. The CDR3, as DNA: TGTGCCACCAGTGATCCGCGGGACAGAAAAGAGACCCAGTACTTC.

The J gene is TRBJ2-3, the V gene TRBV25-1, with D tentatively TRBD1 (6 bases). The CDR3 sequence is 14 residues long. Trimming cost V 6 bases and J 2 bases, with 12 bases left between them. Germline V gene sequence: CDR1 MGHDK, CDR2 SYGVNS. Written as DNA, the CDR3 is TGTGCCAGCAGGAGGACAGAGATCACAGATACGCAGTATTTT. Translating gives CASRRTEITDTQYF.

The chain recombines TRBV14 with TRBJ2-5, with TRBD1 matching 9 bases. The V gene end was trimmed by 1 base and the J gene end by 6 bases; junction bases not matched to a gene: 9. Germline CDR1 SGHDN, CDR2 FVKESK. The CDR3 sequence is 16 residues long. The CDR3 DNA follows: TGTGCCAGCAGCCAAGGTGACAGGGGGAGGGCACAGACCCAGTACTTC. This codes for CASSQGDRGRAQTQYF. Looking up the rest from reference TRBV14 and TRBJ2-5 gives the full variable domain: EAGVTQFPSHSVIEKGQTVTLRCDPISGHDNLYWYRRVMGKEIKFLLHFVKESKQDESGMPNNRFLAERTGGTYSTLKVQPAELEDSGVYFCASSQGDRGRAQTQYFGPGTRLLVL.

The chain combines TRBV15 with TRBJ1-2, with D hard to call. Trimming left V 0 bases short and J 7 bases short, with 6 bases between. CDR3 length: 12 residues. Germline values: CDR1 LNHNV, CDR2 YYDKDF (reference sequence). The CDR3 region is CATSRELRGYTF. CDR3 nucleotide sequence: TGTGCCACCAGCAGAGAGCTACGTGGCTACACCTTC. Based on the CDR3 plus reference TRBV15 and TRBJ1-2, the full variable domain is DAMVIQNPRYQVTQFGKPVTLSCSQTLNHNVMYWYQQKSSQAPKLLFHYYDKDFNNEADTPDNFQSRRPNTSFCFLDIRSPGLGDTAMYLCATSRELRGYTFGSGTRLTVV.

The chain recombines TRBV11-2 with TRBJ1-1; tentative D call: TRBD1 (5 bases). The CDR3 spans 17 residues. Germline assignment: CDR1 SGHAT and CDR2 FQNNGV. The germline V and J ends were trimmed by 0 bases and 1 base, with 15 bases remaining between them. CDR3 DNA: TGTGCCAGCAGCTTAGATCCAGGGAAGAGGGGGAACACTGAAGCTTTCTTT. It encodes CASSLDPGKRGNTEAFF.

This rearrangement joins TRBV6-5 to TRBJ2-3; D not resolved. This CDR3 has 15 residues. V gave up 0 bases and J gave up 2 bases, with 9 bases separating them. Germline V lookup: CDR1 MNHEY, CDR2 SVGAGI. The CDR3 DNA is TGTGCCAGCAGTTACTCGGTTACTCTCACAGATACGCAGTATTTT. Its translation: CASSYSVTLTDTQYF.

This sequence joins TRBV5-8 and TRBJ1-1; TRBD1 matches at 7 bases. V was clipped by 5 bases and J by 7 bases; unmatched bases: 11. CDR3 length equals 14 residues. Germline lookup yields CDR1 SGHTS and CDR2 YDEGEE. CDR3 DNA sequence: TGTGCCAGCAGGCGCCGTGCCGGGACAGTTGAAGCTTTCTTT. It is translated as CASRRRAGTVEAFF.

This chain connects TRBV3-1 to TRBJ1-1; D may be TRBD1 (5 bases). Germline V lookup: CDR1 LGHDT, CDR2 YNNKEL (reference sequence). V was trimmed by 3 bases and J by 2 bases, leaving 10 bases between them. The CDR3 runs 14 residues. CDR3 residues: CASSQVGGNTEAFF. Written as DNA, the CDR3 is TGTGCCAGCAGCCAGGTCGGGGGAAACACTGAAGCTTTCTTT.

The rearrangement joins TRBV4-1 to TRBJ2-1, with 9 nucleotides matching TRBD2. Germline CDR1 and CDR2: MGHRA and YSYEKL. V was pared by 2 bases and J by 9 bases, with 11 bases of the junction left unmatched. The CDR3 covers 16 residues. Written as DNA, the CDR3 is TGCGCCAGCAGCCAAAGATCATCTAGCGGGACGACTGAGCAGTTCTTC. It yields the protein CASSQRSSSGTTEQFF.

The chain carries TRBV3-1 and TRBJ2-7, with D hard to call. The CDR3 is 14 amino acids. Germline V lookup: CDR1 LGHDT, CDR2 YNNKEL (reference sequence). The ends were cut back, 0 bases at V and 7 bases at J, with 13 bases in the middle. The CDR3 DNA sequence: TGTGCCAGCAGCCAAGATGCACAGTTCGGGGAGCAGTACTTC. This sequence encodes CASSQDAQFGEQYF.